This paragraph covers one TCR beta chain sequence. Its antigen is as yet unknown. Some clones are missing from TCRdb's copy, which holds only in-frame ones; the method was immunoSEQ multiplex PCR. The table has over 40,000 clones, 60% to 85% seen once. As for time point: week 23, last vaccination. The vaccine gave 300 ug of a 20-mer mutant IDH1 peptide subcutaneously per dose. This sample stems from a study of a mutant IDH1 vaccine in newly diagnosed glioma. The source was PBMCs, collected from a glioma patient whose treatment included an IDH1 peptide vaccine. The TCR sequence derives from a woman between 35 and 50 years old with glioma. Some clones in this sample may be carry-over from other donors' samples.

The chain's CDR3 is CASSPRTPYGYTF. The DNA for the CDR3 is TGTGCCAGCAGTCCCCGAACCCCTTATGGCTACACCTTC. The rearrangement links TRBV27 to TRBJ1-2, with D unclear. Germline V gives CDR1 MNHEY, CDR2 SMNVEV (reference sequence). CDR3 length equals 13 residues. V was trimmed by 5 bases and J by 5 bases, leaving 12 bases between them.